The clone carrying this TCR beta chain occurred a few times. This specimen belongs to a study of cytomegalovirus exposure and HLA in healthy donors. Trimming removed 2 bases from V and 0 bases from J; junction bases left unmatched: 7. The CDR3 covers 16 residues. Germline CDR1 SGHRS, CDR2 YFSETQ. Primers for the PCR totalled 60 Vbeta and 13 Jbeta. Profiled with immunoSEQ multiplex PCR; TCRdb holds only in-frame clones, not every one. The sample holds 150,000 to 200,000 clones, 78% seen once. The gene calls are TRBV5-1 and TRBJ2-7; the match to TRBD1 covers 8 bases. This clonotype was sampled from a woman younger than 45 in good health and CMV-seropositive. What was sequenced was PBMCs. CDR3 DNA: TGCGCCAGCAGCTTTCCACAGGGGGATTACTCCTACGAGCAGTACTTC. Protein: CASSFPQGDYSYEQYF.